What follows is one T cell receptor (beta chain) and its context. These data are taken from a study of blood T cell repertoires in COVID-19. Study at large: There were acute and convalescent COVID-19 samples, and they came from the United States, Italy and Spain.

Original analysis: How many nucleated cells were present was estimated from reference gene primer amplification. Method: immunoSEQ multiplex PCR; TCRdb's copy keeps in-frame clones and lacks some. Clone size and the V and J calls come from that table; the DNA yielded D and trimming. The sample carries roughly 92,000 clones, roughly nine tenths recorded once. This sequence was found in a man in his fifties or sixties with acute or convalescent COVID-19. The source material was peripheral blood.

CDR3 sequence (DNA): TGTGCCAGCAGTTTCCTCTCCGGGACAGGGGCATACAATGAGCAGTTCTTC. This codes for CASSFLSGTGAYNEQFF. This rearrangement joins TRBV27 to TRBJ2-1, with 10 bases identical to TRBD1. CDR1 MNHEY and CDR2 SMNVEV come from the germline V gene (reference sequence). V lost 3 bases, J lost 4 bases, and 9 bases stayed unmatched. CDR3 length: 17 residues.